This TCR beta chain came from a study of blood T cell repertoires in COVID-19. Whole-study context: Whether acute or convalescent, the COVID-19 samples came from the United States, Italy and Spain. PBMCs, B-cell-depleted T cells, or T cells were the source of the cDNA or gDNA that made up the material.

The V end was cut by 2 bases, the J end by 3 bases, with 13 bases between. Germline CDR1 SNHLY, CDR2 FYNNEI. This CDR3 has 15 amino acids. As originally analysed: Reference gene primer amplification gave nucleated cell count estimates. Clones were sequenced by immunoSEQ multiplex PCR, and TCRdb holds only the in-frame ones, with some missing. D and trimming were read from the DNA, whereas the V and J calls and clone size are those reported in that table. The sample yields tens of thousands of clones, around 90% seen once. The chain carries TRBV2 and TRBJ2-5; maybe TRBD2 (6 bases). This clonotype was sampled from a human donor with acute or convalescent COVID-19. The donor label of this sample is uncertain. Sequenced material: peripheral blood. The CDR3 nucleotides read TGTGCCAGCAGTGAATCTGGCGGGGCAGAAGAGACCCAGTACTTC. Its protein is CASSESGGAEETQYF.